These 7 T cell receptor beta chains originate from one sample sequenced in a study of T-cell reconstitution after alpha-beta-depleted transplantation in children. Unique molecular identifiers were used in preparing the TCRbeta library. TCRdb used MiXCR to reprocess the PCR reads, holding one entry per CDR3 protein. In the table there are some 490,000 distinct CDR3 sequences, around 13% of which are singletons. The material sequenced was PBMCs from the stem cell graft donor, taken from the stem cell graft. These receptors were obtained from a human donor who donated a stem cell graft to a child with combined immunodeficiency.

At least ten counts were recorded for this clonotype. The chain carries TRBV6-2 or TRBV6-3 and TRBJ1-4; D may be TRBD1 (5 bases). Germline values: CDR1 MNHEY, CDR2 SVGEGT. V was clipped by 5 bases and J by 4 bases, with 17 bases between them. This CDR3 region has 16 residues. The chain's CDR3 is CASSPPAWRGNEKLFF. For the CDR3, the DNA is TGTGCCAGCAGTCCCCCCGCGTGGAGGGGTAATGAAAAACTGTTTTTT.

The rearrangement uses TRBV10-3 and TRBJ1-1; the match to TRBD1 covers 8 bases. Germline CDR1 reads ENHRY; CDR2 reads SYGVKD. This CDR3 comprises 13 residues. V shed 5 bases, J shed 7 bases, and the junction held 6 bases outside the gene matches. In DNA, the CDR3 is TGTGCCATCAGTCAGGGGGCCGAGATTGAAGCTTTCTTT. Translation: CAISQGAEIEAFF.

The V call is TRBV20-1, the J call TRBJ1-2; a possible D gene is TRBD1 (5 bases). Trimming took 6 bases from V and 6 from J, leaving 17 bases between them. The V gene's germline CDR1 is DFQATT and CDR2 SNEGSKA (reference sequence). The CDR3 totals 13 residues. Here the CDR3 DNA reads TGCAGTGCCCCTGCGGCAGGGTGGGATGGCTACACCTTC. Translation: CSAPAAGWDGYTF.

The chain combines TRBV5-6 with TRBJ2-5, with 7 positions matching TRBD2. Germline V gene data show CDR1 as SGHDT and CDR2 as YYEEEE. The trim removed 4 bases at V and 3 bases at J, leaving 3 bases unmatched. The CDR3 is 13 residues long. Written as DNA, the CDR3 is TGTGCCAGCAGCCGGGCGGGGGAAGAGACCCAGTACTTC. Its protein is CASSRAGEETQYF. The full variable domain, with the rest looked up from reference TRBV5-6 and TRBJ2-5, is DAGVTQSPTHLIKTRGQQVTLRCSPKSGHDTVSWYQQALGQGPQFIFQYYEEEERQRGNFPDRFSGHQFPNYSSELNVNALLLGDSALYLCASSRAGEETQYFGPGTRLLVL.

This clonotype has only a few counts. This sequence joins TRBV28 and TRBJ2-3; 12 bases are shared with TRBD1. The CDR3 sequence is 16 residues long. V was pared by 6 bases and J by 2 bases, with 6 bases of the junction left unmatched. Germline-derived CDR1 and CDR2 are MDHEN and SYDVKM. The CDR3 nucleotides read TGTGCCAGCAGGCCGGGGACAGGGGGCTTCACAGATACGCAGTATTTT. Translation gives CASRPGTGGFTDTQYF.

The chain carries TRBV30 and TRBJ1-2; D is uncertain. Between the trimmed V and J ends, which lost 3 bases and 2 bases, there was a span of 13 bases. CDR3 length: 14 amino acids. Germline assignment: CDR1 GTSNPN and CDR2 SVGIG (reference sequence). The CDR3 protein is CAWSVQLTNYGYTF. As DNA, the CDR3 is TGTGCCTGGAGCGTTCAATTGACCAACTATGGCTACACCTTC.

For the CDR3, the DNA is TGTGCCACCAGTGACCCGGGAAATGAAAAACTGTTTTTT. It is translated as CATSDPGNEKLFF. The chain combines TRBV24-1 with TRBJ1-4; no firm D call. This CDR3 spans 13 amino acids. The V gene lost 4 bases and the J gene lost 5 bases, with 7 bases spanning the gap. Per germline, CDR1 KGHDR and CDR2 SFDVKD.